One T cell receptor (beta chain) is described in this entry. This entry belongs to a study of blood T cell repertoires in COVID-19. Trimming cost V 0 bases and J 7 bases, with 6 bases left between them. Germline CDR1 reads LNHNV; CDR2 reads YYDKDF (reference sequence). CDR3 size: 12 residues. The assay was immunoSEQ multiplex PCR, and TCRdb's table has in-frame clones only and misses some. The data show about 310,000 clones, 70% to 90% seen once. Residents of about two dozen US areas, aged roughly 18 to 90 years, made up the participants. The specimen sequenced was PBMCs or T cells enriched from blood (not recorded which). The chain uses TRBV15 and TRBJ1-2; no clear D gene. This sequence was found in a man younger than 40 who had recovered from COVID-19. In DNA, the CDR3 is TGTGCCACCAGCAGAGATTTCCTTGGCTACACCTTC. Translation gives CATSRDFLGYTF.